One sample yielded the 32 T cell receptor beta chains listed below, sequenced in a study of control samples from healthy donors and cancer patients. Assay used: immunoSEQ multiplex PCR; TCRdb lists only in-frame clones, some missing. The sample yields 65,000 to 80,000 clones, about 90% seen once. Sequences were obtained from PBMCs. The receptor set was obtained from a woman aged 55 to 70 with head and neck cancer.

The chain employs TRBV7-3 and TRBJ2-1; the D is unclear. The CDR3 extends over 15 amino acids. Germline V gene sequence: CDR1 SGHTA, CDR2 FQGTGA. Trimming left V 5 bases short and J 0 bases short, with 11 bases between. DNA of the CDR3: TGTGCCAGCAGCCAGTGGCGGAGCTCCTACAATGAGCAGTTCTTC. Translation: CASSQWRSSYNEQFF.

This rearrangement joins TRBV27 to TRBJ1-1, with D hard to call. From germline, CDR1 is MNHEY and CDR2 SMNVEV (reference sequence). Trimming took 2 bases from V and 0 from J, leaving 4 bases between them. CDR3 length: 13 residues. The CDR3 DNA sequence: TGTGCCAGCAGTTTAGAAGTGAACACTGAAGCTTTCTTT. Translation gives CASSLEVNTEAFF.

The rearrangement uses TRBV19 and TRBJ2-7; tentatively, D is TRBD1 or TRBD2 (5 bases each). CDR1 and CDR2 from the germline V gene are LNHDA and SQIVND (reference sequence). The CDR3 extends over 15 amino acids. V was pared by 4 bases and J by 6 bases, with 19 bases between. CDR3 in amino acids: CASSTQPVGVAEQYF. The CDR3 coding sequence is TGTGCCAGTAGTACCCAGCCGGTGGGGGTCGCCGAGCAGTACTTC.

The gene calls are TRBV7-2 and TRBJ2-7, with TRBD1 identical over 7 bases. V shed 1 base and J 3 bases; nucleotides not matched to a gene: 6. The CDR3 totals 15 residues. Germline values: CDR1 SGHTA, CDR2 FQGNSA. The CDR3 sequence is CASSLGGQAYYEQYF. The CDR3 DNA is TGTGCCAGCAGCTTAGGAGGACAGGCCTACTACGAGCAGTACTTC.

This sequence joins TRBV20-1 and TRBJ2-7; 11 bases align to TRBD2. The V and J ends lost 3 bases and 7 bases, in that order; junction bases with no gene match: 5. This CDR3 is 13 amino acids long. Germline loops: CDR1 DFQATT, CDR2 SNEGSKA (reference sequence). CDR3 DNA sequence: TGCAGTGCTAGTAGCGGGAGGGCTTGGGAGCAGTACTTC. It codes for CSASSGRAWEQYF.

This clone was counted a single time. The rearrangement joins TRBV18 to TRBJ1-6; the D gene is possibly TRBD1 (5 bases). V was cut by 3 bases and J by 9 bases, with 12 bases left in between. The CDR3 is 14 residues long. Germline CDR1 is KGHSH and CDR2 is LQKENI. Written as DNA, the CDR3 is TGTGCCAGCTCACCGGACGGGGCCGGTTCACCCCTCCACTTT. Translated, it gives CASSPDGAGSPLHF. The full variable domain, its missing parts supplied by reference TRBV18 and TRBJ1-6, is NAGVMQNPRHLVRRRGQEARLRCSPMKGHSHVYWYRQLPEEGLKFMVYLQKENIIDESGMPKERFSAEFPKEGPSILRIQQVVRGDSAAYFCASSPDGAGSPLHFGNGTRLTVT.

The rearrangement links TRBV20-1 to TRBJ2-1, with TRBD2 identical over 10 bases. The junction had 12 bases not matched to a gene; V was cut back by 3 bases and J by 4 bases. Germline CDR1 DFQATT, CDR2 SNEGSKA (reference sequence). The CDR3 covers 17 residues. The CDR3 region has the DNA TGCAGTGCTAGTCGCCTAGCGGGAGTACGGGTTTACAATGAGCAGTTCTTC. It encodes CSASRLAGVRVYNEQFF.

The rearrangement uses TRBV11-2 and TRBJ1-1; D unclear. Germline CDR1 reads SGHAT; CDR2 reads FQNNGV. This CDR3 region has 16 residues. V was pared by 3 bases and J by 11 bases, with 25 bases between. The CDR3 DNA follows: TGTGCCAGCAGCTTTAGGGTGCAAGGGAACTCAGCAGTGGCTTTCTTT. This sequence encodes CASSFRVQGNSAVAFF.

The rearrangement links TRBV27 to TRBJ2-7; 8 nucleotides align to TRBD1. CDR3 length equals 14 residues. J was trimmed by 5 bases and V by 3 bases; bases with no gene match: 6. The V gene's germline CDR1 is MNHEY and CDR2 SMNVEV (reference sequence). The CDR3 nucleotides are TGTGCCAGCAGTTTCGGGGCAGGGGGCGACGAGCAGTACTTC. It encodes CASSFGAGGDEQYF.

The chain has TRBV2 and TRBJ2-4, with 11 bases that match TRBD1. V dropped 8 bases and J dropped 9; count of bases not matched to a gene: 12. The CDR3 contains 15 residues. Germline V gene data show CDR1 as SNHLY and CDR2 as FYNNEI. This chain's CDR3 is CASESGTGGKSIQYF. The CDR3 region has the DNA TGTGCCAGCGAATCCGGGACAGGGGGAAAGAGCATTCAGTACTTC.

This rearrangement joins TRBV7-9 to TRBJ2-7; 9 nucleotides line up with TRBD1. V lost 3 bases to trimming and J lost 3 bases; unmatched junction nucleotides: 6. This CDR3 contains 15 residues. Germline V lookup: CDR1 SEHNR, CDR2 FQNEAQ (reference sequence). The CDR3 DNA reads TGTGCCAGCAGCTTGGGACAGGGAATCGTCTACGAGCAGTACTTC. This gives the protein CASSLGQGIVYEQYF.

The J gene is TRBJ2-7, the V gene TRBV4-1; D may be TRBD1 (6 bases). V lost 3 bases and J lost 0, with 9 bases in between. CDR1 MGHRA and CDR2 YSYEKL come from the germline V gene. The CDR3 length is 14 residues. This CDR3 reads CASSHRTDSYEQYF. The DNA of the CDR3 is TGCGCCAGCAGCCACAGGACAGACTCCTACGAGCAGTACTTC.

The chain links TRBV2 to TRBJ2-3; a weak D match, TRBD1 (5 bases). This CDR3 is built from 18 residues. Trimming removed 8 bases from V and 2 bases from J, with 26 bases in between. CDR1 is SNHLY, CDR2 FYNNEI, per germline. The CDR3 is CASQKSDRHFIPTDTQYF. The CDR3 DNA follows: TGTGCCAGCCAGAAATCCGACAGACACTTTATACCCACAGATACGCAGTATTTT. The full variable domain, with the rest looked up from reference TRBV2 and TRBJ2-3, is EPEVTQTPSHQVTQMGQEVILRCVPISNHLYFYWYRQILGQKVEFLVSFYNNEISEKSEIFDDQFSVERPDGSNFTLKIRSTKLEDSAMYFCASQKSDRHFIPTDTQYFGPGTRLTVL.

The V and J genes are TRBV3-1 (or the pseudogene TRBV3-2) and TRBJ2-7; 7 positions agree with TRBD2. V lost 4 bases, J lost 3 bases, and 9 bases stayed unmatched. This CDR3 contains 15 residues. Germline V gene data show CDR1 as LGHDT and CDR2 as YNNKEL (reference sequence). CDR3: CASSRRLAEDYEQYF. Here the CDR3 DNA reads TGTGCCAGCAGCCGCAGACTAGCTGAGGACTACGAGCAGTACTTC.

Here the CDR3 DNA reads TGTGCCAGCAGCAAACAGGGGGGACAGGGTAGTCCCCAGCATTTT. Its translation: CASSKQGGQGSPQHF. The chain recombines TRBV7-9 with TRBJ1-5, with 9 bases matching TRBD1. J was trimmed by 10 bases and V by 5 bases; bases with no gene match: 12. Germline CDR1 and CDR2: SEHNR and FQNEAQ (reference sequence). The CDR3 totals 15 residues.

CDR3 in amino acids: CASSPQGRVEKLFF. The CDR3 nucleotides read TGTGCCAGCAGTCCACAGGGTCGGGTTGAAAAACTGTTTTTT. The V and J genes are TRBV6-5 and TRBJ1-4, with D tentatively TRBD1 (6 bases). V was cut by 5 bases and J by 7 bases, with 14 bases left in between. From germline, CDR1 is MNHEY and CDR2 SVGAGI. This CDR3 region has 14 residues.

This clone was seen a handful of times. V gene TRBV19 combines with J gene TRBJ2-3, with TRBD2 identical over 8 bases. Germline-derived CDR1 and CDR2 are LNHDA and SQIVND (reference sequence). CDR3 length equals 14 residues. The V gene end was trimmed by 6 bases and the J gene end by 5 bases; junction bases not matched to a gene: 7. The CDR3, as DNA: TGTGCCAGTAGGAAGCGGGAGTTTGGAGATACGCAGTATTTT. It codes for CASRKREFGDTQYF.

The rearrangement joins TRBV23-1 to TRBJ2-2; D unclear. TRBV23-1 is sorted into the ORF group, with uncertain function. V lost 0 bases, J lost 0 bases, and 11 bases lay in between. The CDR3 has 17 residues. The CDR3 here is CASSQSSRSTNTGELFF. Here the CDR3 DNA reads TGCGCCAGCAGTCAATCGTCCAGGTCTACGAACACCGGGGAGCTGTTTTTT.

This chain joins TRBV6-5 and TRBJ2-1, with 10 nucleotides matching TRBD2. V lost 8 bases, J lost 10 bases, and 11 bases stayed unmatched. Looked up from germline, CDR1 is MNHEY and CDR2 is SVGAGI. This CDR3 has 14 residues. Written as DNA, the CDR3 is TGTGCCAGCGTCACAGCGGGAGGGAAGATGGAGCAGTTCTTC. Amino acids: CASVTAGGKMEQFF.

The V gene is TRBV15, the J gene TRBJ1-1; no clear D gene. Germline CDR1 and CDR2: LNHNV and YYDKDF (reference sequence). This CDR3 has 14 amino acids. Between the trimmed V and J ends, which lost 0 bases and 8 bases, there was a span of 13 bases. The CDR3 sequence: CATSRDRKTQEAFF. The DNA of the CDR3 is TGTGCCACCAGCAGAGATCGAAAAACTCAGGAAGCTTTCTTT.

The V call is TRBV6-6, the J call TRBJ1-2, with D possibly matching TRBD1 (5 bases). Per germline, CDR1 MNHNY and CDR2 SVGAGI (reference sequence). V lost 8 bases to trimming and J lost 8 bases, with 9 bases between them. This CDR3 comprises 10 residues. The CDR3 DNA reads TGTGCCAGCGGGACCGCAGGCTACACCTTC. Its translation is CASGTAGYTF.

The chain links TRBV5-5 to TRBJ2-7, with 8 bases that match TRBD1. This CDR3 comprises 16 residues. Germline V lookup: CDR1 SGHKS, CDR2 YYEKEE (reference sequence). V trimming: 2 bases; J trimming: 6 bases; junction bases outside the gene matches: 13. Here the CDR3 reads CASSFLRTGLFFEQYF. CDR3 nucleotides: TGTGCCAGCAGCTTCTTACGGACAGGGCTTTTCTTCGAGCAGTACTTC.

This clone was seen just once. This sequence joins TRBV28 and TRBJ2-1; 9 nucleotides align to TRBD1. Germline V CDR1 and CDR2: MDHEN, SYDVKM. V shed 5 bases, J shed 7 bases, and the junction held 9 bases outside the gene matches. CDR3 size: 15 residues. DNA of the CDR3: TGTGCCAGCAGTCGTCGGACAGGGGCGCTTAATGAGCAGTTCTTC. Protein: CASSRRTGALNEQFF.

The chain couples TRBV6-5 to TRBJ1-4; 7 bases match TRBD1. The length of the CDR3 is 15 residues. With V trimmed by 5 bases and J by 1 base, 4 bases remained unmatched. Germline loops: CDR1 MNHEY, CDR2 SVGAGI. The CDR3 region has the DNA TGTGCCAGCAGTCCCAGGGGGGGAACTAATGAAAAACTGTTTTTT. As protein: CASSPRGGTNEKLFF.

The chain joins TRBV5-4 to TRBJ2-3; D possibly matches TRBD1 or TRBD2 (5 bases each). The germline gives CDR1 SGHNT, CDR2 YYREEE (reference sequence). CDR3 length equals 13 residues. V was shortened by 5 bases and J by 2 bases, with 9 bases between the two germline ends. The CDR3 region is CASSPGTTDTQYF. CDR3 bases: TGTGCCAGCAGTCCCGGGACCACAGATACGCAGTATTTT.

The chain carries TRBV7-9 and TRBJ2-5; D is perhaps TRBD1 (6 bases). CDR3 length: 16 amino acids. V was clipped by 5 bases and J by 2 bases, with 18 bases between them. CDR1 is SEHNR and CDR2 is FQNEAQ in the germline V gene (reference sequence). The CDR3: CASSTTEGRGQETQYF. CDR3 coding DNA: TGTGCCAGCAGCACTACAGAGGGCAGGGGACAAGAGACCCAGTACTTC.

The chain carries TRBV28 and TRBJ2-5; 11 bases map to TRBD2. Germline V CDR1 and CDR2: MDHEN, SYDVKM. The CDR3 is 16 residues long. Trimming cost V 3 bases and J 1 base; bases outside gene matches: 4. The CDR3 loop is CASSLGTSGFQETQYF. DNA for the CDR3: TGTGCCAGCAGTTTGGGGACTAGCGGTTTCCAAGAGACCCAGTACTTC.

This rearrangement joins TRBV7-8 to TRBJ2-7; TRBD2 agrees at 8 bases. CDR3 length equals 18 residues. Germline V CDR1 and CDR2: SGHVS, FQNEAQ. V trimming: 5 bases; J trimming: 3 bases; junction bases outside the gene matches: 18. The CDR3 spells CASSPGPLGAGGGYEQYF. CDR3 sequence (DNA): TGTGCCAGCAGCCCGGGTCCTCTGGGGGCGGGAGGTGGCTACGAGCAGTACTTC.

The chain joins TRBV28 to TRBJ1-2; D unresolved. Germline CDR1 is MDHEN and CDR2 is SYDVKM. The germline V and J ends were trimmed by 2 bases and 3 bases, with 19 bases remaining between them. The CDR3 consists of 17 residues. The CDR3 region has the DNA TGTGCCAGCAGTTTAGCCCGTCAGTCCGTCGGATACTATGGCTACACCTTC. As protein: CASSLARQSVGYYGYTF.

The CDR3 loop reads CASSYYATETQYF. CDR3 coding DNA: TGTGCCAGCAGTTACTATGCCACAGAGACCCAGTACTTC. The chain combines TRBV6-2 or TRBV6-3 with TRBJ2-5; D ambiguous. Trimming shortened V by 1 base and J by 4 bases, and 7 bases separated the two germline ends. Germline V gene sequence: CDR1 MNHEY, CDR2 SVGEGT. The CDR3 contains 13 residues.

V is TRBV6-4 and J is TRBJ2-2; tentative D call: TRBD1 (5 bases). Germline V gene data show CDR1 as MRHNA and CDR2 as SNTAGT. The V end lost 4 bases, the J end lost 3 bases, and 9 bases lay between the germline ends. The CDR3 loop spans 14 amino acids. The CDR3 here is CASSVQGDTGELFF. CDR3 coding DNA: TGTGCCAGCAGTGTCCAGGGTGACACCGGGGAGCTGTTTTTT.

The rearrangement links TRBV3-1 (or the pseudogene TRBV3-2) to TRBJ2-4, with D maybe TRBD1 (5 bases). The CDR3 totals 20 residues. Germline CDR1 reads LGHDT; CDR2 reads YNNKEL (reference sequence). V gave up 2 bases and J gave up 1 base, with 24 bases separating them. In DNA, the CDR3 is TGTGCCAGCAGCCAATTGGTACCGGGCCTCTTGGGGCTGGCCAAAAACATTCAGTACTTC. Translated, it gives CASSQLVPGLLGLAKNIQYF.